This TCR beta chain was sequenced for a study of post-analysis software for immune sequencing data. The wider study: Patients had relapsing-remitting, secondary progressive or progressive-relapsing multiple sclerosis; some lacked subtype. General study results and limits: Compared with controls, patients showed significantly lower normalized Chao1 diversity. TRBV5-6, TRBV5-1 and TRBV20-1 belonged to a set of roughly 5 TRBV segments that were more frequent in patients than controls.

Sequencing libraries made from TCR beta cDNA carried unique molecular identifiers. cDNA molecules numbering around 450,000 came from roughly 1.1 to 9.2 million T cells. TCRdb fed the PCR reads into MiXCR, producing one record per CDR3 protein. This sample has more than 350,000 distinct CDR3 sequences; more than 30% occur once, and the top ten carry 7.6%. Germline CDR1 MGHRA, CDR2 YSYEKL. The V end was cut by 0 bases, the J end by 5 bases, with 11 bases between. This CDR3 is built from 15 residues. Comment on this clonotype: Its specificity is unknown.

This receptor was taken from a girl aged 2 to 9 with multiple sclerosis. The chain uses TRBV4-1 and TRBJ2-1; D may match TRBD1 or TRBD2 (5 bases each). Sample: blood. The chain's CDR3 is CASSQDLRGDNEQFF. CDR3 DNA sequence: TGCGCCAGCAGCCAAGATCTGAGGGGAGACAATGAGCAGTTCTTC.